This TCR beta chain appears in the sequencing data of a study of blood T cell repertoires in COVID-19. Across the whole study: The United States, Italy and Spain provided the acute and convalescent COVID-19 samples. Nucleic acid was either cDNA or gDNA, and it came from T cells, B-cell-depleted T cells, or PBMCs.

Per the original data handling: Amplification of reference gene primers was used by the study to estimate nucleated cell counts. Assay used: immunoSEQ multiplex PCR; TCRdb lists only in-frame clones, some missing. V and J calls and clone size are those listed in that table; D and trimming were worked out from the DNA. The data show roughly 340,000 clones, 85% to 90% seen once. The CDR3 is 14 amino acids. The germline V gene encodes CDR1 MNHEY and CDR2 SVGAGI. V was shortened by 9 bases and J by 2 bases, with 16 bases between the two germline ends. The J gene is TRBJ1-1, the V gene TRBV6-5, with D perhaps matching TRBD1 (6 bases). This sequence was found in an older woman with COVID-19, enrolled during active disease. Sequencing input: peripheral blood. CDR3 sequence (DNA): TGTGCCAGTCGGGGGGGGGCGGAAAACACTGAAGCTTTCTTT. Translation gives CASRGGAENTEAFF.